This T cell receptor (beta chain) was captured by sequencing in a study of cytomegalovirus exposure and HLA in healthy donors. Of note for this clone: Its target is unknown.

PCR used 60 Vbeta primers and 13 Jbeta primers. The method was immunoSEQ multiplex PCR; TCRdb's version includes in-frame clones alone and lacks a portion of them. The sample records 250,000 to 350,000 clones, roughly 89% being singletons. General study results and limits: One variant, a missense change in DCLRE1C, was linked in a later analysis to TCR beta V- and J-gene trimming. Researchers counted around 160 TCR beta chains as cytomegalovirus-associated. TCR beta sequences numbering more than 15,000 were associated with HLA alleles at 0.05 false discovery rate in a later analysis.

V lost 5 bases and J lost 0; bases outside the gene matches: 4. This CDR3 contains 15 residues. The germline CDR1 and CDR2 sequences are MNHEY and SMNVEV (reference sequence). The receptor comes from a man between 35 and 55 years old in good health and CMV-seropositive. Sequencing was performed on PBMCs. The chain joins TRBV27 to TRBJ2-1, with 7 bases that match TRBD2. The CDR3 DNA follows: TGTGCCAGCAGTCAGCGGGGAAGCTCCTACAATGAGCAGTTCTTC. Its protein is CASSQRGSSYNEQFF.